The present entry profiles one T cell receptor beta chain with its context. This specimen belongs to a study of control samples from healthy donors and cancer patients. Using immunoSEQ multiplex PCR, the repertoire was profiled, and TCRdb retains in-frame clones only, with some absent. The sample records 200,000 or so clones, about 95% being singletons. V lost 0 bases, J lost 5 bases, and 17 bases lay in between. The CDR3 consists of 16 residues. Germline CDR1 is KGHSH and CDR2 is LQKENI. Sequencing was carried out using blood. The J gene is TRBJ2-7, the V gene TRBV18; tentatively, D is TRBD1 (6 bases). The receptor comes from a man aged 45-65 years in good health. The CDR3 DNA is TGTGCCAGCTCACCACCTACGACAGGCCTACGCGACGAGCAGTACTTC. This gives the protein CASSPPTTGLRDEQYF.